This T cell receptor beta chain was retrieved from a study of shared clonotypes between healthy human individuals. Study background: Donors consisted of two women and a few men between 18 and 49.

The assay was immunoSEQ multiplex PCR, and TCRdb's table has in-frame clones only and misses some. This table has some 240,000 clones, just over 65% appearing once. This CDR3 has 16 amino acids. The specimen sequenced was memory CD4+ T cells sorted from blood. Subset in this sample: CD45RA-negative fraction. The chain uses TRBV1 and TRBJ2-5; the listed D gene, TRBD2, was not tested against the DNA. TRBV1 is reported as a pseudogene. This clonotype originated in a man aged 30-40 years in good health. In DNA form, the CDR3 reads TGCACCAGCAGCCACCTGGGACTAGCGGGAGCGGAGACCCAGTACTTC. This sequence encodes CTSSHLGLAGAETQYF.